Presented here are 21 T cell receptor beta chains from one specimen sequenced in a study of cytomegalovirus exposure and HLA in healthy donors. PCR primers comprised 60 Vbeta and 13 Jbeta primers. Generated by immunoSEQ multiplex PCR, the TCRdb table keeps only in-frame clones and is missing some. The sample consists of 95,000 to 150,000 clones, about 80% of them appearing once. Material: PBMCs. All receptors come from a female donor in good health and CMV-seropositive.

The chain couples TRBV6-4 to TRBJ1-5; D not resolved. CDR1 MRHNA and CDR2 SNTAGT come from the germline V gene. V was pared by 4 bases and J by 2 bases, with 12 bases between. The CDR3 contains 15 residues. CDR3 DNA: TGTGCCAGCAGTGTGAACCCGGGAGGCAATCAGCCCCAGCATTTT. Its protein product is CASSVNPGGNQPQHF.

This clone was observed once. The chain employs TRBV7-2 and TRBJ2-2, with 10 bases aligning to TRBD2. The CDR3 sequence is 17 residues long. Germline V lookup: CDR1 SGHTA, CDR2 FQGNSA. Germline trimming cut 2 bases from V and 4 bases from J; bases unmatched to any gene: 7. The CDR3 sequence: CASSLRPSGGRTGELFF. In DNA, the CDR3 is TGTGCCAGCAGCTTAAGGCCTAGCGGGGGCCGCACCGGGGAGCTGTTTTTT.

The chain links TRBV6-5 to TRBJ1-1; tentatively, D is TRBD1 (5 bases). V was clipped by 5 bases and J by 7 bases, with 14 bases between them. The CDR3 spans 13 residues. CDR1 and CDR2 from the germline V gene are MNHEY and SVGAGI. The CDR3 nucleotides are TGTGCCAGCAGTCAGGTCAGGGAGGATGAAGCTTTCTTT. This sequence encodes CASSQVREDEAFF.

The CDR3 DNA sequence: TGTGCCAGCAGGATTCAGGGGTTCGGAACTGAAGCTTTCTTT. Its protein product is CASRIQGFGTEAFF. The rearrangement links TRBV6-1 to TRBJ1-1; weak D call: TRBD1 (6 bases). V was cut by 6 bases and J by 5 bases, with 16 bases left in between. The CDR3 extends over 14 amino acids. Germline lookup yields CDR1 MNHNS and CDR2 SASEGT.

The chain uses TRBV2 and TRBJ2-3; D might be TRBD1 (5 bases). V lost 11 bases to trimming and J lost 1 base, with 13 bases between them. Germline V gene sequence: CDR1 SNHLY, CDR2 FYNNEI. The CDR3 length is 13 residues. The CDR3 DNA sequence: TGTGCCGGGGCGGATGCGGGCACAGATACGCAGTATTTT. Residues: CAGADAGTDTQYF.

This clone appeared a few times. The chain employs TRBV6-1 and TRBJ2-7; a weak D match, TRBD1 (5 bases). CDR1 is MNHNS and CDR2 is SASEGT in the germline V gene. The CDR3 has 14 residues. The germline V and J ends were trimmed by 8 bases and 0 bases, with 14 bases remaining between them. The CDR3 DNA reads as TGTGCCAGCCGCCGAGACAGAAACTCCTACGAGCAGTACTTC. Translation: CASRRDRNSYEQYF.

The chain joins TRBV11-2 to TRBJ2-3, with 10 bases aligning to TRBD2. Germline assignment: CDR1 SGHAT and CDR2 FQNNGV. The CDR3 has 16 amino acids. V lost 1 base and J lost 2; bases outside the gene matches: 3. In DNA, the CDR3 is TGTGCCAGCAGCTTAGGGACTAGCGGATTCACAGATACGCAGTATTTT. This translates into CASSLGTSGFTDTQYF.

This clone was observed once. This chain links TRBV28 with TRBJ1-5; 7 nucleotides agree with TRBD1. CDR1 and CDR2 (germline): MDHEN, SYDVKM. CDR3 length equals 12 residues. After removal of 9 bases from V and 5 bases from J, the junction contained 4 bases not matched to a gene. CDR3 sequence reads: CASNTGDQPQHF. The CDR3, as DNA: TGTGCCAGTAATACAGGGGATCAGCCCCAGCATTTT.

J is TRBJ2-2 and V is TRBV6-5; TRBD2 matches 8 bases. Germline CDR1 MNHEY, CDR2 SVGAGI. This CDR3 has 14 amino acids. The V and J ends lost 6 bases and 6 bases, in that order; junction bases with no gene match: 6. CDR3 in amino acids: CASRRSGGAGELFF. Here the CDR3 DNA reads TGTGCCAGCAGAAGGAGCGGGGGTGCCGGGGAGCTGTTTTTT.

V usage is TRBV7-3 and J usage is TRBJ2-1; D possibly corresponds to TRBD2 (6 bases). V shed 5 bases and J shed 4 bases, with 15 bases lying between them. Germline CDR1 SGHTA, CDR2 FQGTGA. The CDR3 loop spans 15 amino acids. CDR3 DNA: TGTGCCAGCAGCACAGACGCGGGGCCATACAATGAGCAGTTCTTC. Amino acids: CASSTDAGPYNEQFF. Using reference TRBV7-3 and TRBJ2-1 for the parts outside the CDR3, the full variable domain is GAGVSQTPSNKVTEKGKYVELRCDPISGHTALYWYRQSLGQGPEFLIYFQGTGAADDSGLPNDRFFAVRPEGSVSTLKIQRTERGDSAVYLCASSTDAGPYNEQFFGPGTRLTVL.

In DNA form, the CDR3 reads TGTGCCAGCAGCCAGGACAACTCCTACGAGCAGTACTTC. It codes for CASSQDNSYEQYF. This chain joins TRBV4-2 and TRBJ2-7, with D maybe TRBD1 (5 bases). In germline, CDR1 is LGHNA, CDR2 YNFKEQ. Trimming cost V 3 bases and J 0 bases, with 6 bases left between them. The CDR3 is 13 residues long.

The chain uses TRBV11-1 and TRBJ2-7, with TRBD1 as a possible D gene (5 bases). The V end was cut by 2 bases, the J end by 4 bases, with 6 bases between. Germline V gene sequence: CDR1 SGHAT, CDR2 FQDESV (reference sequence). This CDR3 contains 12 residues. The CDR3 DNA reads as TGTGCCAGCAGCTTAAGGGGATACGAGCAGTACTTC. Encoded protein: CASSLRGYEQYF.

The rearrangement joins TRBV10-2 to TRBJ2-7, with TRBD1 as a possible D gene (6 bases). CDR3 length: 13 amino acids. Trimming stripped 2 bases from V and 9 bases from J, with 14 bases between. From germline, CDR1 is WSHSY and CDR2 SAAADI. The CDR3 here is CASSEIAAGVQYF. CDR3 in DNA: TGCGCCAGCAGTGAGATAGCAGCAGGGGTGCAGTACTTC.

A remark on this clone: A read error may account for a junction end that differs from germline. The chain is built from TRBV7-9 and TRBJ1-1; D is possibly TRBD1 (5 bases). Per germline, CDR1 SEHNR and CDR2 FQNEAQ (reference sequence). The length of the CDR3 is 15 residues. The CDR3 here is CSSSFAGGLGAEAFF. The CDR3 nucleotides are TGTTCCAGCAGCTTCGCGGGAGGGTTGGGGGCTGAAGCTTTCTTT.

The chain is built from TRBV27 and TRBJ2-5; 12 bases map to TRBD2. The CDR3 runs to 16 residues. Per the germline V gene, CDR1 is MNHEY and CDR2 is SMNVEV (reference sequence). Trimming took 4 bases from V and 4 from J; bases not matched to a gene: 7. The CDR3 DNA follows: TGTGCCAGCAGTTCACCCGGGACTAGCGGGCGAGAGACCCAGTACTTC. Encoded protein: CASSSPGTSGRETQYF.

The CDR3 DNA reads as TGTGCCAGCAGTTACACGCAGGGAAGAGGCGAGCAGTACTTC. Its protein is CASSYTQGRGEQYF. V and J are TRBV6-5 and TRBJ2-7, with D possibly TRBD1 on 5 matching bases. CDR1 and CDR2 from the germline V gene are MNHEY and SVGAGI. This CDR3 region has 14 residues. Trimming removed 2 bases from V and 6 bases from J, with 14 bases in between.

V is TRBV10-3 and J is TRBJ2-3, with a possible D match to TRBD2 (7 bases). Trimming shortened V by 4 bases and J by 1 base, and 9 bases separated the two germline ends. The CDR3 covers 14 residues. The germline gives CDR1 ENHRY, CDR2 SYGVKD. The CDR3, as DNA: TGTGCCATCAGTGCGGGGGGCCGCACAGATACGCAGTATTTT. This sequence encodes CAISAGGRTDTQYF.

The chain recombines TRBV7-2 with TRBJ1-6; D may be TRBD1 (6 bases). V was clipped by 5 bases and J by 9 bases, with 20 bases between them. CDR1 SGHTA and CDR2 FQGNSA come from the germline V gene. CDR3 length: 16 amino acids. CDR3 residues: CASSNPHILGGSPLHF. DNA of the CDR3: TGTGCCAGCAGCAACCCGCATATCTTAGGGGGTTCACCCCTCCACTTT.

This clone was seen a few times. The V and J genes are TRBV11-2 and TRBJ1-2; D not certain. The germline V and J ends were trimmed by 1 base and 6 bases, with 15 bases remaining between them. There are 15 residues in the CDR3. Germline CDR1 reads SGHAT; CDR2 reads FQNNGV. This CDR3 reads CASSLAPAGWDGYTF. The CDR3 region has the DNA TGTGCCAGCAGCTTAGCCCCGGCGGGATGGGATGGCTACACCTTC.

This sequence joins TRBV30 and TRBJ1-1; D may be TRBD1 (5 bases). This CDR3 comprises 12 residues. The ends were cut back, 2 bases at V and 9 bases at J, with 13 bases in the middle. Germline CDR1 GTSNPN, CDR2 SVGIG (reference sequence). This CDR3 is CAWSSWTRQAFF. CDR3 sequence (DNA): TGTGCCTGGAGTTCTTGGACACGTCAAGCTTTCTTT.

This clone was detected a few times. The V and J genes are TRBV7-6 and TRBJ2-2; D is uncertain. V lost 5 bases and J lost 6, with 7 bases in between. This CDR3 has 12 amino acids. Germline V gene data show CDR1 as SGHVS and CDR2 as FNYEAQ. DNA for the CDR3: TGTGCCAGCAGCCCGGTGGCCGGGGAGCTGTTTTTT. This codes for CASSPVAGELFF.